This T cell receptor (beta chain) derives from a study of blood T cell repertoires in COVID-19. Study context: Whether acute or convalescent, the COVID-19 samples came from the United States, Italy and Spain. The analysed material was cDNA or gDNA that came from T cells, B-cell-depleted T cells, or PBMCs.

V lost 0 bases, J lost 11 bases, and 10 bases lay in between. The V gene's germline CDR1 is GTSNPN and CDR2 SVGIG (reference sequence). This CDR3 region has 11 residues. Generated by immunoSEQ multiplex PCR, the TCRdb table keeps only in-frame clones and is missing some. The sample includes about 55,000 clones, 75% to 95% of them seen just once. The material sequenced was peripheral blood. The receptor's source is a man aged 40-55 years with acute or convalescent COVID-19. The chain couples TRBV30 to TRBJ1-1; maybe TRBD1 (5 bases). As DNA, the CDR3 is TGTGCCTGGAGTGTCGTGCAGGGCGCTTTCTTT. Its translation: CAWSVVQGAFF.